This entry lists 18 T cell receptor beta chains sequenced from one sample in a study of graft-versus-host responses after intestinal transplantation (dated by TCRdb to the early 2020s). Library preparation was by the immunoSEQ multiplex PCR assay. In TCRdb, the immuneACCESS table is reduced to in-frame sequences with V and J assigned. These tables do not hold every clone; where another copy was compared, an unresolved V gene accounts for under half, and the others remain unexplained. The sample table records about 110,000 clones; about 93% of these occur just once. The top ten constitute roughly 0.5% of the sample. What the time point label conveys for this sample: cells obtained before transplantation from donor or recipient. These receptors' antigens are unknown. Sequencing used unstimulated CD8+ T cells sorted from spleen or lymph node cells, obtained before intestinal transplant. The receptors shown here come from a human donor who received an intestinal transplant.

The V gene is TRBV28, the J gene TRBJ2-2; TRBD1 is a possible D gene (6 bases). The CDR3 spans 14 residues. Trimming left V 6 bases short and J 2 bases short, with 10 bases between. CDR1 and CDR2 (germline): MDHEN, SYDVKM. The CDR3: CASSTDRNTGELFF. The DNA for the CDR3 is TGTGCCAGCAGCACGGACAGAAACACCGGGGAGCTGTTTTTT.

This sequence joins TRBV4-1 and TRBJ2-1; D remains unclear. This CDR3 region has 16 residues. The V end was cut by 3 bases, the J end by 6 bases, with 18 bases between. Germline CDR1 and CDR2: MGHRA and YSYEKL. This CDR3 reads CASSQTADRSGNEQFF. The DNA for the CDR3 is TGCGCCAGCAGCCAGACGGCAGACCGAAGTGGCAATGAGCAGTTCTTC.

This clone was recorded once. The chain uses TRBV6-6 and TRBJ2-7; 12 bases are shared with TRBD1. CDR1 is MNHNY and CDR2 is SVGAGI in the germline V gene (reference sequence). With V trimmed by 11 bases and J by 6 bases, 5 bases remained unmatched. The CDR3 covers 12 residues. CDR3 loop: CAGGQGAGEQYF. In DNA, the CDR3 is TGTGCCGGGGGACAGGGGGCCGGCGAGCAGTACTTC.

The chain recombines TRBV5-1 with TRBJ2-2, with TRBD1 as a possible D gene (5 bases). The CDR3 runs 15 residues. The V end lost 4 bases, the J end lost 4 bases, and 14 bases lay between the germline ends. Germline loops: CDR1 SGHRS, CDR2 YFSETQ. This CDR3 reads CASSPVRQSTGELFF. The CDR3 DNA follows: TGCGCCAGCAGCCCTGTAAGACAGAGCACCGGGGAGCTGTTTTTT.

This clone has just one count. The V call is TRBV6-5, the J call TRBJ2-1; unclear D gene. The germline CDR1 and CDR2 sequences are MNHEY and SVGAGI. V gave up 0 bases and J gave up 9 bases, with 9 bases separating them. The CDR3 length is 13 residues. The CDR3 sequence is CASSYSRTGEQFF. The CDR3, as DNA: TGTGCCAGCAGTTACTCCCGTACCGGTGAGCAGTTCTTC.

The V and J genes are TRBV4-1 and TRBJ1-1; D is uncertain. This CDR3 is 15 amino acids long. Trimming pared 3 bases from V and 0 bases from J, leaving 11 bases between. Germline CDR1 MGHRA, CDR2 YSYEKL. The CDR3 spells CASSHIQSMNTEAFF. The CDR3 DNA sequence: TGCGCCAGCAGCCACATACAGAGCATGAACACTGAAGCTTTCTTT.

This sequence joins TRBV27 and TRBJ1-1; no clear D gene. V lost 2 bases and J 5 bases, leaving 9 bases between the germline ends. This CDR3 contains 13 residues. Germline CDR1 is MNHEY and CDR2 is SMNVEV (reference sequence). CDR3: CASSLGLDTEAFF. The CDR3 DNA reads TGTGCCAGCAGTTTAGGGTTGGATACTGAAGCTTTCTTT.

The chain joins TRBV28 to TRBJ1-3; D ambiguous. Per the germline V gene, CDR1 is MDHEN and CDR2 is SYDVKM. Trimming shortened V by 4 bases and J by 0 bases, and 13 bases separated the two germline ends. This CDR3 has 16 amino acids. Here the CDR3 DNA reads TGTGCCAGCAGTTCCTTACAGCGGAGCTCTGGAAACACCATATATTTT. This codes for CASSSLQRSSGNTIYF.

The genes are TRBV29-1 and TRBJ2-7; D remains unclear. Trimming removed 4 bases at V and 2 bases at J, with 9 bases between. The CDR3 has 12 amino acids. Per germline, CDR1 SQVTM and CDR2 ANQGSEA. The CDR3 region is CSVGEATYEQYF. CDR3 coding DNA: TGCAGCGTTGGAGAGGCTACCTACGAGCAGTACTTC.

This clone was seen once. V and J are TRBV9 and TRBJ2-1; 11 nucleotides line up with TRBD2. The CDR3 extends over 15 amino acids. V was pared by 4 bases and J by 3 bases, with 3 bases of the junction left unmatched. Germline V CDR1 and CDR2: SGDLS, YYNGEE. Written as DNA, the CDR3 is TGTGCCAGCAGCCCCCTAGCGGGAGGCTACAATGAGCAGTTCTTC. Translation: CASSPLAGGYNEQFF.

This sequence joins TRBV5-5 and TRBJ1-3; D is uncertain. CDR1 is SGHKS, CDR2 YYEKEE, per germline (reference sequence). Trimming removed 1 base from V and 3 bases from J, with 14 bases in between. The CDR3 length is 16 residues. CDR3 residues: CASSLLGPGSGNTIYF. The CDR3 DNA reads TGTGCCAGCAGCTTGCTAGGACCGGGAAGTGGAAACACCATATATTTT.

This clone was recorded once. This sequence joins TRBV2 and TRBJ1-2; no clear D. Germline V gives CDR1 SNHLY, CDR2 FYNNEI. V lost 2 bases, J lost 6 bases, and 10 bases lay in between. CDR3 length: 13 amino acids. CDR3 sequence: CASSEIRKDGYTF. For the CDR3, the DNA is TGTGCCAGCAGTGAAATTAGAAAGGATGGCTACACCTTC.

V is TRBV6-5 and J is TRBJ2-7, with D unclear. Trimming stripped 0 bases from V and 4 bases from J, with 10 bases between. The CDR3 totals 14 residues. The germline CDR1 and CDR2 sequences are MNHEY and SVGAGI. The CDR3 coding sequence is TGTGCCAGCAGTTACTCGAGAATGGGGTACGAGCAGTACTTC. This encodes CASSYSRMGYEQYF.

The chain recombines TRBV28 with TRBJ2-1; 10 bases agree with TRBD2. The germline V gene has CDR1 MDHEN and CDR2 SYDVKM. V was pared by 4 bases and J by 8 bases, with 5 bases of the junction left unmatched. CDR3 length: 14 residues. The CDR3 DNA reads TGTGCCAGCAGTTGGACTAGCGGCGTCGATGAGCAGTTCTTC. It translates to CASSWTSGVDEQFF.

The chain's CDR3 is CASGGVTYSGANVLTF. The CDR3 DNA is TGTGCCAGCGGGGGAGTTACTTACTCTGGGGCCAACGTCCTGACTTTC. The rearrangement links TRBV9 to TRBJ2-6; either TRBD1 or TRBD2 may fit D (5 bases each). V was pared by 7 bases and J by 0 bases, with 14 bases between. Germline-derived CDR1 and CDR2 are SGDLS and YYNGEE. The CDR3 totals 16 residues.

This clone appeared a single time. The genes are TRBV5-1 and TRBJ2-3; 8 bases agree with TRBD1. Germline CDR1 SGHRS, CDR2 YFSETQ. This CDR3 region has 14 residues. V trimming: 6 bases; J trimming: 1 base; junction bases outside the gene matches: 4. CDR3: CASMTGDRTDTQYF. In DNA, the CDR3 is TGCGCCAGCATGACAGGGGATCGCACAGATACGCAGTATTTT.

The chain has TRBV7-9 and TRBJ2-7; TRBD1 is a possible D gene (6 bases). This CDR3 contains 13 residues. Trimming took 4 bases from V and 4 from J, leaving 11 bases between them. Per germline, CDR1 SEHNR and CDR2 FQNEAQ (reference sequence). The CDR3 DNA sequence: TGTGCCAGCAGCTCTGACAGGAGATACGAGCAGTACTTC. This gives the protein CASSSDRRYEQYF.

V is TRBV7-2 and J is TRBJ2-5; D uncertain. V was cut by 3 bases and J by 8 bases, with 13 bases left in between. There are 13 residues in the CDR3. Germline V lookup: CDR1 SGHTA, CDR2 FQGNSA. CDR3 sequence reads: CASSFGSRGTQYF. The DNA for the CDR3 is TGTGCCAGCAGCTTCGGGTCACGCGGAACCCAGTACTTC.